This paragraph reports one T cell receptor (beta chain). Deletions cut 4 bases from V and 3 bases from J, with 13 bases between. The CDR3 is 14 residues long. CDR1 is SGHRS and CDR2 is YFSETQ in the germline V gene. This specimen belongs to a study of blood T cells in healthy people across ages. Primed by a sample-barcoded 5' primer and a J-beta primer mix, a second PCR proceeded for roughly 6 to 12 cycles. TCRdb processed the 5' RACE reads anew with MiXCR; each CDR3 protein has one entry. This sample has 710,000 or so distinct CDR3 sequences, with 22% found just once. The rearrangement joins TRBV5-1 to TRBJ1-1; D not resolved. Source material: blood. This TCR came from a man in his 70s in good health. This chain's CDR3 is CASSPSPGDTEAFF. CDR3 nucleotides: TGCGCCAGCAGCCCCTCTCCGGGAGACACTGAAGCTTTCTTT.